This TCR beta chain stems from a study of blood T cells in healthy people across ages. A second PCR, run for about 6 to 12 cycles, used a sample-barcoded 5' primer plus a J-beta primer mix. TCRdb called the 5' RACE reads again in MiXCR, with one record for every CDR3 protein. This sample has approximately 900,000 distinct CDR3 sequences; roughly 48% occur once, and the top ten carry around 15%. Germline V CDR1 and CDR2: SEHNR, FQNEAQ (reference sequence). CDR3 length: 15 residues. The V gene lost 5 bases and the J gene lost 3 bases, with 16 bases spanning the gap. This clonotype originated in a man aged 25 to 40 in good health. V and J are TRBV7-9 and TRBJ1-1, with a possible D match to TRBD1 (6 bases). Sequenced sample: blood. The CDR3 DNA is TGTGCCAGCAGCCTACCTTCAACAGGGTACACTGAAGCTTTCTTT. It yields the protein CASSLPSTGYTEAFF. The complete variable domain, with remaining parts taken from reference TRBV7-9 and TRBJ1-1, reads DTGVSQNPRHKITKRGQNVTFRCDPISEHNRLYWYRQTLGQGPEFLTYFQNEAQLEKSRLLSDRFSAERPKGSFSTLEIQRTEQGDSAMYLCASSLPSTGYTEAFFGQGTRLTVV.